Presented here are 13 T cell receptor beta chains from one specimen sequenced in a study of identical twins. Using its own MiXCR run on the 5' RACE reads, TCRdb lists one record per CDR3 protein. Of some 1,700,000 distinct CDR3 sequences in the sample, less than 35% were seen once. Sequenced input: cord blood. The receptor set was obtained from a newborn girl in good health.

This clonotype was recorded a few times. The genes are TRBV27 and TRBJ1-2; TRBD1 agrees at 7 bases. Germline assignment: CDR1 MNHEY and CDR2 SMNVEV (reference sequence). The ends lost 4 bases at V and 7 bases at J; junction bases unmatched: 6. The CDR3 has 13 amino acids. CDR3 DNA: TGTGCCAGCAGTTGGGAGGGGGCTGGTGGCTACACCTTC. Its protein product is CASSWEGAGGYTF.

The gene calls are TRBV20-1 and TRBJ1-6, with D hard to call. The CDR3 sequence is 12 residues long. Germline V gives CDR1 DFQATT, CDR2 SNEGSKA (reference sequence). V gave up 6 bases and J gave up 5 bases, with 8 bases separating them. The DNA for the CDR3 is TGCAGTGCCGGAGGGAATAATTCACCCCTCCACTTT. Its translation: CSAGGNNSPLHF.

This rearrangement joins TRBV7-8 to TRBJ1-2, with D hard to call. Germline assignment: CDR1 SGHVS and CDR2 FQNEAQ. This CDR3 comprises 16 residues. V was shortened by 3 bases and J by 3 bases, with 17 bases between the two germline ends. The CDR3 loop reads CASSFLGYMADYGYTF. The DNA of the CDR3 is TGTGCCAGCAGCTTCTTAGGGTACATGGCTGACTATGGCTACACCTTC. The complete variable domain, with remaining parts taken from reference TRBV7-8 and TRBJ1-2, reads GAGVSQSPRYKVAKRGQDVALRCDPISGHVSLFWYQQALGQGPEFLTYFQNEAQLDKSGLPSDRFFAERPEGSVSTLKIQRTQQEDSAVYLCASSFLGYMADYGYTFGSGTRLTVV.

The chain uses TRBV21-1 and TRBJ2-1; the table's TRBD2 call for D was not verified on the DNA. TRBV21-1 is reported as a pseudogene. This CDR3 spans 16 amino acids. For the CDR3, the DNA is TGTGCCAGCAGCTTATCCGGGACTAGCCGTTACGATGAGCAGTTCTTC. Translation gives CASSLSGTSRYDEQFF.

CDR3 residues: CASSLERAYYEQYF. CDR3 bases: TGTGCCAGCAGCTTAGAAAGGGCGTACTACGAGCAGTACTTC. The chain employs TRBV7-2 and TRBJ2-5; D unresolved. The DNA matches TRBJ2-7 better at its end, which makes the J call doubtful. Per the germline V gene, CDR1 is SGHTA and CDR2 is FQGNSA. This CDR3 spans 14 amino acids.

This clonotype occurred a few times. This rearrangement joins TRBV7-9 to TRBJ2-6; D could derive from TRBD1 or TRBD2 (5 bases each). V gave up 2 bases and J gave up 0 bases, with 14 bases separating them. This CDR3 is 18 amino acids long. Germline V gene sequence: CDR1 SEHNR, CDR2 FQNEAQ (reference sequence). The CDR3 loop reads CASSLKLGRSSGANVLTF. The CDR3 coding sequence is TGTGCCAGCAGCTTAAAACTGGGACGGAGCTCTGGGGCCAACGTCCTGACTTTC.

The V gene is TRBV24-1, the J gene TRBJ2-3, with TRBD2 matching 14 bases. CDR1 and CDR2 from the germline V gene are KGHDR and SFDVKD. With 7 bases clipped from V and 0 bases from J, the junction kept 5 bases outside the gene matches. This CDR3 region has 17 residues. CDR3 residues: CATRGTSGSYSTDTQYF. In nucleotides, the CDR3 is TGTGCCACCAGAGGGACTAGCGGGAGTTATAGCACAGATACGCAGTATTTT.

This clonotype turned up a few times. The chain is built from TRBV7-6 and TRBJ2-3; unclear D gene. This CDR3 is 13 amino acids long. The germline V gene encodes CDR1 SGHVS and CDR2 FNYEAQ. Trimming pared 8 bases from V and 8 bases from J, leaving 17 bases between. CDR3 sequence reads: CASAPAGAATQYF. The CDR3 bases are TGTGCCAGCGCCCCTGCAGGTGCAGCTACGCAGTATTTT.

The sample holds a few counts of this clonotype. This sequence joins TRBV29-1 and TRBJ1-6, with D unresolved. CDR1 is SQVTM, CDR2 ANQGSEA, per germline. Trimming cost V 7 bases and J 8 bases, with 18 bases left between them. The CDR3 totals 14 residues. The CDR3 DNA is TGCAGCGCCTCGGACGGAGTTGGAGATTCACCCCTCCACTTT. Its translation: CSASDGVGDSPLHF.

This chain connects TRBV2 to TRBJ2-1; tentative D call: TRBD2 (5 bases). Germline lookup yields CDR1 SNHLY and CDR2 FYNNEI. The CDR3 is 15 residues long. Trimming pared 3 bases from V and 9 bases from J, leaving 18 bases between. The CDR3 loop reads CASSEVDWLASEQFF. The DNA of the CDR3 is TGTGCCAGCAGTGAGGTTGATTGGCTAGCCAGTGAGCAGTTCTTC.

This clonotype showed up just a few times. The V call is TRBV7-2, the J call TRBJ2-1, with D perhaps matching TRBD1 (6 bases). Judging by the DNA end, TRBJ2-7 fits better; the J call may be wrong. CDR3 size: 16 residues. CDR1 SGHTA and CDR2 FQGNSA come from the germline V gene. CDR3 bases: TGTGCCAGCAGCTTAGTAGGGGGAGAGTCCTACAATGAGCAGTACTTC. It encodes CASSLVGGESYNEQYF.

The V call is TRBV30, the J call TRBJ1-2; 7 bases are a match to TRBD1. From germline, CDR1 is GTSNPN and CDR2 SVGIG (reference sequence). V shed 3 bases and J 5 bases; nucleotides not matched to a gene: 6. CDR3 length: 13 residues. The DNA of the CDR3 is TGTGCCTGGAGCAGGGGGTTCGGTTATGGCTACACCTTC. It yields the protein CAWSRGFGYGYTF.

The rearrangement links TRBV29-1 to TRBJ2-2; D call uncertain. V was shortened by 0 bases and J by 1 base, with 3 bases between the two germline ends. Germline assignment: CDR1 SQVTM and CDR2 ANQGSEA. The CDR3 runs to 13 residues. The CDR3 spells CSVEEGNTGELFF. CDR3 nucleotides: TGCAGCGTTGAAGAGGGGAACACCGGGGAGCTGTTTTTT.